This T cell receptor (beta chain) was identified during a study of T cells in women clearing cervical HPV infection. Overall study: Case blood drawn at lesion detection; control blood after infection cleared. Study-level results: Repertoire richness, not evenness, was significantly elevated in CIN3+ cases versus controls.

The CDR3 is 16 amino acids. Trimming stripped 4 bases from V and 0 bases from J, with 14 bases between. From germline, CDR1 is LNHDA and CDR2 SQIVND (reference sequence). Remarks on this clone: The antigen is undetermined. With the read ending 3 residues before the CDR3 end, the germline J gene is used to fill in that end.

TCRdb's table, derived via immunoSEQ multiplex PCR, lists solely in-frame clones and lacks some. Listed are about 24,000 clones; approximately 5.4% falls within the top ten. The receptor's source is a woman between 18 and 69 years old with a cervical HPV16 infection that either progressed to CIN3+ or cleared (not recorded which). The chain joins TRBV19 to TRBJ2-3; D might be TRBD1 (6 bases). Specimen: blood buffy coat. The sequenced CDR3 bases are TGTGCCAGTAGTAGGACAGTTTCCCCTAGCACAGATACG. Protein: CASSRTVSPSTDT. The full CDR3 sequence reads CASSRTVSPSTDTQYF.